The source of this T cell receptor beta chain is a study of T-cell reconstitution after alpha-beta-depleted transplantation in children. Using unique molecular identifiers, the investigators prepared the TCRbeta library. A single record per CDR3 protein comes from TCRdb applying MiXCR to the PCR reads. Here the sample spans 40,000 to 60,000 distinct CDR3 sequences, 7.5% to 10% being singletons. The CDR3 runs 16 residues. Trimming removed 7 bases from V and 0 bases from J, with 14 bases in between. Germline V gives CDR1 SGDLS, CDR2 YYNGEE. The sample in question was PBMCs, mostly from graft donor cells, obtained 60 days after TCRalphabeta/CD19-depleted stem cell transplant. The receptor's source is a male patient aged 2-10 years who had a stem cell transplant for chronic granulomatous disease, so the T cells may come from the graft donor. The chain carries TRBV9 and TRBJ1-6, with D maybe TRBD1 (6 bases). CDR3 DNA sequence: TGTGCCAGCTCTCCCGGACAGAGCTCCTATAATTCACCCCTCCACTTT. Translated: CASSPGQSSYNSPLHF.